The subject of this entry is one T cell receptor beta chain. Antigen: not known. At about 270,000 cells each, triplicate sorts were carried out for each CD8+ T cell subset. Preparation of TRB cDNA libraries relied on 5' RACE carrying UMI labels. For each CDR3 protein, TCRdb gives one entry from its re-call of the 5' RACE reads, without DNA. The sample data list around 140,000 distinct CDR3 sequences. This entry comes from a study of CXCR3-negative and CXCR3-positive naive CD8 T cells. At the level of the study: Across all libraries, TRB reads numbered about 135 million, with about 1.5 +/- 0.3 million in each library.

The CDR3 loop spans 15 amino acids. Germline loops: CDR1 SGHVS, CDR2 FNYEAQ. Study-wide findings and caveats: Memory CD8+ cells showed much lower diversity, while both naive subsets were comparably high.

The receptor's source is a human donor in good health. Some clones in this sample may be carry-over from other donors' samples. V gene TRBV7-6 combines with J gene TRBJ2-1. Sequencing used naive CXCR3- CD8+ T cells from blood. Subset defined: CD45RO-CCR7+CD27+CD95- naive CD8+ T cells lacking CXCR3 (TNR3-). The CDR3 here is CASSSARGSYNEQLF.